Each of the 30 T cell receptor beta chains below was sequenced from the same sample in a study of identical twins. Using its own MiXCR run on the 5' RACE reads, TCRdb lists one record per CDR3 protein. The sample lists approximately 1.8 million distinct CDR3 sequences, about 30% occurring once. The sequenced sample consisted of cord blood. Receptor source: a newborn girl in good health.

This sequence joins TRBV28 and TRBJ1-5; 8 bases match TRBD1. Germline V gene lookup returns CDR1 MDHEN and CDR2 SYDVKM. The CDR3 extends over 16 amino acids. With V trimmed by 2 bases and J by 0 bases, 3 bases remained unmatched. The CDR3 DNA follows: TGTGCCAGCAGTTTACAGGGGGCGCATAGCAATCAGCCCCAGCATTTT. Its translation is CASSLQGAHSNQPQHF.

The chain recombines TRBV5-1 with TRBJ1-1, with D unresolved. With 0 bases removed from V and 3 bases from J, the gap between germline ends came to 9 bases. There are 14 residues in the CDR3. Germline lookup yields CDR1 SGHRS and CDR2 YFSETQ. The CDR3 loop reads CASSLDLKDTEAFF. For the CDR3, the DNA is TGCGCCAGCAGCTTGGACCTAAAAGACACTGAAGCTTTCTTT.

This clonotype was recorded a few times. The chain employs TRBV21-1 and TRBJ2-5; no DNA check was done on the table's D call, TRBD1. TRBV21-1 is a known pseudogene. This CDR3 contains 13 residues. The CDR3 protein is CASSKKQDNEQYF. Written as DNA, the CDR3 is TGTGCCAGCAGCAAAAAACAGGACAATGAGCAGTACTTC.

This sequence joins TRBV3-1 and TRBJ1-2; 7 positions match TRBD1. With 4 bases clipped from V and 8 bases from J, the junction kept 7 bases outside the gene matches. The CDR3 runs 13 residues. The germline V gene encodes CDR1 LGHDT and CDR2 YNNKEL (reference sequence). The chain's CDR3 is CASSRKTGAGYTF. CDR3 coding DNA: TGTGCCAGCAGCCGAAAAACAGGGGCCGGCTACACCTTC.

The chain is built from TRBV12-3 or TRBV12-4 and TRBJ2-1; D unresolved. The CDR3 is made up of 13 amino acids. Trimming took 5 bases from V and 10 from J, leaving 15 bases between them. CDR3 amino acids: CASSLPRSYEQFF. The CDR3 coding sequence is TGTGCCAGCAGTCTGCCTAGGAGTTACGAGCAGTTCTTC.

This clonotype was observed a handful of times. This chain uses TRBV20-1 with TRBJ2-3, with D unclear. V was clipped by 1 base and J by 7 bases, with 15 bases between them. CDR1 is DFQATT and CDR2 is SNEGSKA in the germline V gene (reference sequence). This CDR3 comprises 14 residues. CDR3 bases: TGCAGTGCTAGAGCGGAGCCTAATTTTCATACGCAGTATTTT. Its protein product is CSARAEPNFHTQYF.

There are a few counts of this clonotype. V and J are TRBV24-1 and TRBJ1-2; a weak D match, TRBD1 (5 bases). Per germline, CDR1 KGHDR and CDR2 SFDVKD. Trimming left V 4 bases short and J 2 bases short, with 7 bases between. This CDR3 comprises 13 residues. In DNA form, the CDR3 reads TGTGCCACCAGTGAGGGGGACAACTATGGCTACACCTTC. Amino acid sequence: CATSEGDNYGYTF.

This chain joins TRBV3-1 and TRBJ2-1; D is possibly TRBD2 (6 bases). Per germline, CDR1 LGHDT and CDR2 YNNKEL (reference sequence). V was pared by 4 bases and J by 7 bases, with 17 bases between. The CDR3 is 15 amino acids. CDR3 coding DNA: TGTGCCAGCAGCCTGTTGGGACTCCTGAAAAATGAGCAGTTCTTC. This gives the protein CASSLLGLLKNEQFF.

In its sample, this clonotype was seen a few times. This chain connects TRBV20-1 to TRBJ2-5; D not certain. Trimming stripped 8 bases from V and 3 bases from J, with 7 bases between. The CDR3 sequence is 10 residues long. Germline CDR1 and CDR2: DFQATT and SNEGSKA (reference sequence). The CDR3 reads CSLIKETQYF. The CDR3 DNA reads TGCAGTCTAATAAAAGAGACCCAGTACTTC.

On this clonotype: One end of the junction fails to match germline, which may point to a read error. The chain joins TRBV11-2 to TRBJ2-7; D remains ambiguous. Germline CDR1 SGHAT, CDR2 FQNNGV. The CDR3 covers 12 residues. The CDR3 sequence: CASNLVPDEQYF. In DNA, the CDR3 is TGTGCCAGCAACTTAGTCCCTGACGAGCAGTACTTC.

With respect to this clonotype: A much more abundant neighbour one base away suggests this may be a read error. The rearrangement links TRBV29-1 to TRBJ2-7; the D gene is possibly TRBD2 (6 bases). This CDR3 contains 12 residues. Per the germline V gene, CDR1 is SQVTM and CDR2 is ANQGSEA. CDR3 sequence reads: CSALGGRYGQYF. In nucleotides, the CDR3 is TGCAGCGCCCTCGGGGGACGCTACGGGCAGTACTTC.

For this clonotype: A junction boundary mismatches the germline segment, possibly from a read error. This chain joins TRBV7-9 and TRBJ2-1; the match to TRBD2 covers 10 bases. Per germline, CDR1 SEHNR and CDR2 FQNEAQ (reference sequence). The CDR3 consists of 16 residues. CDR3 bases: TGTGCCAGCAGCGCTCCCCTCGGGACTAGCGTTAATGAGCAGTCCTTC. This gives the protein CASSAPLGTSVNEQSF.

The gene calls are TRBV2 and TRBJ2-2; D unclear. Germline V lookup: CDR1 SNHLY, CDR2 FYNNEI. The CDR3 is 12 amino acids. The ends were cut back, 7 bases at V and 0 bases at J, with 3 bases in the middle. DNA of the CDR3: TGTGCCAGCACTGCGAACACCGGGGAGCTGTTTTTT. It yields the protein CASTANTGELFF.

The rearrangement links TRBV7-9 to TRBJ2-4; D possibly matches TRBD1 or TRBD2 (5 bases each). Matching the DNA end better, TRBJ2-5 makes the J call doubtful. This CDR3 is built from 14 residues. Germline loops: CDR1 SEHNR, CDR2 FQNEAQ (reference sequence). DNA for the CDR3: TGTGCCAGCAGCCAGATGAGGGGCCAAGAGACCCAGTACTTC. Protein product: CASSQMRGQETQYF.

The V and J genes are TRBV3-1 and TRBJ2-1, with a possible D match to TRBD2 (6 bases). The J call may be mistaken, given a closer DNA end match to TRBJ2-7. Germline lookup yields CDR1 LGHDT and CDR2 YNNKEL (reference sequence). This CDR3 contains 17 residues. In DNA form, the CDR3 reads TGTGCCAGCAGCCCTGGCGGGCCGGGACTTCCCTACAATGAGCAGTACTTC. Translation: CASSPGGPGLPYNEQYF.

The V and J genes are TRBV25-1 and TRBJ1-1; TRBD1 matches at 10 bases. Germline V gene data show CDR1 as MGHDK and CDR2 as SYGVNS. V lost 2 bases to trimming and J lost 11 bases; unmatched junction nucleotides: 8. The CDR3 has 14 residues. CDR3 amino acids: CASSETPTGGRAFF. The CDR3 DNA follows: TGTGCCAGCAGTGAAACCCCGACAGGGGGCAGGGCTTTCTTT.

This clonotype was seen many times. This chain links TRBV25-1 with TRBJ1-2; D is uncertain. V gave up 1 base and J gave up 1 base, with 7 bases separating them. CDR1 is MGHDK, CDR2 SYGVNS, per germline. The CDR3 is made up of 14 amino acids. CDR3 in DNA: TGTGCCAGCAGTGAATTGGCACATAACTATGGCTACACCTTC. This encodes CASSELAHNYGYTF.

This clonotype was observed a few times. The CDR3 nucleotides are TGTGCCAGCAGTCCTAGCGGGAGCGGAAACATTCAGTACTTC. This sequence encodes CASSPSGSGNIQYF. V usage is TRBV12-3 or TRBV12-4 and J usage is TRBJ2-4; TRBD2 aligns across 10 bases. The CDR3 extends over 14 amino acids. The V segment lost 5 bases and the J segment 6 bases; nucleotides outside the gene matches: 4.

The chain uses TRBV20-1 and TRBJ1-2; maybe TRBD1 (5 bases). This CDR3 is built from 13 residues. V lost 4 bases, J lost 8 bases, and 17 bases lay in between. Germline CDR1 and CDR2: DFQATT and SNEGSKA (reference sequence). CDR3 region: CSATRSTREGYTF. The CDR3 region has the DNA TGCAGTGCTACCCGGTCAACCAGGGAGGGCTACACCTTC.

There are a few counts of this clonotype. This chain connects TRBV29-1 to TRBJ2-3; 13 bases are a match to TRBD2. The CDR3 sequence is 15 residues long. CDR1 is SQVTM and CDR2 is ANQGSEA in the germline V gene. J was trimmed by 2 bases and V by 6 bases; bases with no gene match: 5. The chain's CDR3 is CSVVGLAGATDTQYF. The CDR3 nucleotides are TGCAGCGTGGTCGGACTAGCGGGGGCCACAGATACGCAGTATTTT.

The chain is built from TRBV12-5 and TRBJ2-1; D may correspond to TRBD1 or TRBD2 (5 bases each). Trimming cost V 2 bases and J 10 bases, with 27 bases left between them. This CDR3 is 18 amino acids long. Germline lookup yields CDR1 LGHNT and CDR2 FRNRAP. CDR3 residues: CASGLPLKRDPRGREQFF. The CDR3, as DNA: TGTGCTAGTGGTTTGCCCCTGAAACGGGACCCGAGGGGTAGGGAGCAGTTCTTC.

The rearrangement joins TRBV10-2 to TRBJ2-1; 12 nucleotides agree with TRBD2. This CDR3 comprises 17 residues. With 2 bases clipped from V and 3 bases from J, the junction kept 5 bases outside the gene matches. CDR1 is WSHSY, CDR2 SAAADI, per germline. Here the CDR3 reads CASSEIPGLAGYNEQFF. CDR3 nucleotides: TGCGCCAGCAGTGAGATACCGGGACTAGCGGGCTACAATGAGCAGTTCTTC.

The CDR3 region has the DNA TGTGCCACCAGCGGAGGACACATTCAAGAGACCCAGTACTTC. Translated: CATSGGHIQETQYF. The chain combines TRBV15 with TRBJ2-5; D may be TRBD1 or TRBD2 (5 bases each). This CDR3 comprises 14 residues. CDR1 is LNHNV, CDR2 YYDKDF, per germline (reference sequence). V lost 5 bases and J 2 bases, leaving 12 bases between the germline ends.

The chain combines TRBV10-3 with TRBJ1-1; no reliable D call. The CDR3 extends over 11 amino acids. Trimming took off 10 bases at V and 0 bases at J, with 6 bases between the two ends. Germline-derived CDR1 and CDR2 are ENHRY and SYGVKD. The CDR3 is CATTMNTEAFF. CDR3 sequence (DNA): TGTGCCACCACCATGAACACTGAAGCTTTCTTT.

This clonotype turned up a few times. The chain joins TRBV6-1 to TRBJ1-2; 8 bases line up with TRBD1. CDR1 and CDR2 (germline): MNHNS, SASEGT. V lost 4 bases, J lost 1 base, and 2 bases stayed unmatched. CDR3 length: 14 residues. In nucleotides, the CDR3 is TGTGCCAGCAGTGGGACAGGGTTTAACTATGGCTACACCTTC. It is translated as CASSGTGFNYGYTF.

The genes are TRBV20-1 and TRBJ1-5; D unclear. Germline CDR1 reads DFQATT; CDR2 reads SNEGSKA (reference sequence). This CDR3 has 12 amino acids. The V end was cut by 2 bases, the J end by 4 bases, with 6 bases between. CDR3 amino acids: CSARQLNQPQHF. The CDR3 nucleotides are TGCAGTGCTAGACAGCTAAATCAGCCCCAGCATTTT.

In the case of this clonotype: A much larger clonotype is one base distant, so this may be a read error. The rearrangement joins TRBV29-1 to TRBJ2-5; a weak D match, TRBD2 (5 bases). CDR3 length: 13 residues. Trimming left V 7 bases short and J 4 bases short, with 16 bases between. From germline, CDR1 is SQVTM and CDR2 ANQGSEA. The CDR3 loop reads CSARDSFRETQYF. The CDR3 nucleotides read TGCAGCGCCCGGGATTCCTTTCGAGAGACCCAGTACTTC.

As for this clonotype: A much larger clone sits a single nucleotide away, making a read error possible. The CDR3 DNA reads TGTGCCAGCAGGAGGCCAGGGGATGGCTGCACCTTC. This translates into CASRRPGDGCTF. This chain joins TRBV4-2 and TRBJ1-2; D might be TRBD1 (6 bases). CDR3 size: 12 residues. Germline assignment: CDR1 LGHNA and CDR2 YNFKEQ.

On this clonotype: Since a much larger clone is just one base distant, this may be a read error. The gene calls are TRBV2 and TRBJ2-1; 8 bases agree with TRBD1. The CDR3 extends over 12 amino acids. The germline V gene has CDR1 SNHLY and CDR2 FYNNEI. The CDR3 nucleotides are TGTGCCAGCCAGGGGGCCTACAATGAGCGGTTCTTC. Protein sequence: CASQGAYNERFF.

Worth noting for this clonotype: At one end, the junction sequence differs from germline, possibly due to a read error. V gene TRBV7-9 combines with J gene TRBJ2-1; 8 positions agree with TRBD2. CDR1 is SEHNR, CDR2 FQNEAQ, per germline (reference sequence). The CDR3 has 15 residues. CDR3 loop: CASSLTASGYSEQFF. CDR3 DNA: TGTGCCAGCAGCTTAACGGCTAGCGGGTACAGTGAGCAGTTCTTC.